Shown below are 11 T cell receptor beta chains from a single sample sequenced in a study of T cells expressing NK-cell markers. Using the 5' RACE reads, TCRdb records one entry per CDR3 protein without DNA. The sample has roughly 390,000 distinct CDR3 sequences. Material: blood T cells: a sorted CD56 or NKG2C T cell subset, CD4+ or CD8+ T cells, or bulk PBMC T cells (not recorded which). The source is a man aged 18 to 70 in good health.

The V gene is TRBV5-1, the J gene TRBJ1-1; the TRBD1 assignment by TCRdb is unverifiable without DNA. The CDR3 has 13 amino acids. Per germline, CDR1 SGHRS and CDR2 YFSETQ. The CDR3 is CASSLSTEDEAFF.

The rearrangement links TRBV4-2 to TRBJ1-4; the TRBD1 assignment by TCRdb is unverifiable without DNA. CDR1 LGHNA and CDR2 YNFKEQ come from the germline V gene. The CDR3 is 15 residues long. This chain's CDR3 is CASSSRDRANEKLFF.

The rearrangement uses TRBV7-2 and TRBJ2-2; TCRdb indicates TRBD2, and absent DNA this call remains unverified. Germline assignment: CDR1 SGHTA and CDR2 FQGNSA. This CDR3 has 15 amino acids. The CDR3 loop is CASSSAGGNSGELFF. Full variable domain (remainder filled in from reference TRBV7-2 and TRBJ2-2): GAGVSQSPSNKVTEKGKDVELRCDPISGHTALYWYRQSLGQGLEFLIYFQGNSAPDKSGLPSDRFSAERTGGSVSTLTIQRTQQEDSAVYLCASSSAGGNSGELFFGEGSRLTVL.

The V call is TRBV20-1, the J call TRBJ2-3; without DNA, the TCRdb call of TRBD1 cannot be checked. CDR3 length equals 16 residues. Germline V gene lookup returns CDR1 DFQATT and CDR2 SNEGSKA (reference sequence). The CDR3: CSASRLGQASTDTQYF.

This rearrangement joins TRBV2 to TRBJ1-2. The germline V gene has CDR1 SNHLY and CDR2 FYNNEI. The length of the CDR3 is 14 residues. The chain's CDR3 is CASSESRVNYGYTF.

J is TRBJ2-1 and V is TRBV7-8; absent DNA, TCRdb's TRBD2 call cannot be checked. Germline V CDR1 and CDR2: SGHVS, FQNEAQ. The length of the CDR3 is 14 residues. The CDR3 protein is CASSQTSGNHEQFF.

J is TRBJ2-5 and V is TRBV6-1; TCRdb's D call, TRBD1, is unchecked because there is no DNA. Germline CDR1 reads MNHNS; CDR2 reads SASEGT. The CDR3 covers 16 residues. CDR3: CASSEGGAFGEETQYF.

CDR3 sequence reads: CASSLADRGLYGYTF. This sequence joins TRBV7-9 and TRBJ1-2; lacking DNA, the TRBD1 call made by TCRdb goes unchecked. Germline lookup yields CDR1 SEHNR and CDR2 FQNEAQ (reference sequence). The length of the CDR3 is 15 residues. Variable domain in full (rest from reference TRBV7-9 and TRBJ1-2): DTGVSQNPRHKITKRGQNVTFRCDPISEHNRLYWYRQTLGQGPEFLTYFQNEAQLEKSRLLSDRFSAERPKGSFSTLEIQRTEQGDSAMYLCASSLADRGLYGYTFGSGTRLTVV.

The chain couples TRBV7-9 to TRBJ2-5; TCRdb's D call, TRBD2, is unchecked because there is no DNA. This CDR3 spans 16 amino acids. Germline-derived CDR1 and CDR2 are SEHNR and FQNEAQ (reference sequence). The CDR3 protein is CASSYPSGGKKETQYF.

The chain recombines TRBV20-1 with TRBJ2-7. The germline CDR1 and CDR2 sequences are DFQATT and SNEGSKA (reference sequence). CDR3 length: 14 residues. This CDR3 reads CSASLGEVFNEQYF.

The chain joins TRBV7-8 to TRBJ2-5; TCRdb calls TRBD1, which cannot be checked without DNA. This CDR3 contains 17 residues. Germline V gene sequence: CDR1 SGHVS, CDR2 FQNEAQ. The CDR3 loop is CASSFRNRGMVQETQYF.